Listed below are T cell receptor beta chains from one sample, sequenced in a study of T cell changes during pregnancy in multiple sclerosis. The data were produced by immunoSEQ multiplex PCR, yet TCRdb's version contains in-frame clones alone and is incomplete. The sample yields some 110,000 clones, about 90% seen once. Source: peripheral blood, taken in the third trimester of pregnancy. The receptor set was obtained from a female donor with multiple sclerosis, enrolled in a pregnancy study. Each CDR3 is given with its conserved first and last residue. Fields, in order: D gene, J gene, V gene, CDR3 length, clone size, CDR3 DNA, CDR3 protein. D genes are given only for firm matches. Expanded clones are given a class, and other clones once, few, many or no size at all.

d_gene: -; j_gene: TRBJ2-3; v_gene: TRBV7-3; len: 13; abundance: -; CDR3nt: TGTGCCAGCAGCTCTCGGACTGAGCCTACGCAGTATTTT; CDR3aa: CASSSRTEPTQYF
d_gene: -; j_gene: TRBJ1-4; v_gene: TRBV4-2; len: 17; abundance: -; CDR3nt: TGTGCCAGCAGCCAAGAGGTCGACCCGGGGATTGCTGAAAAACTGTTTTTT; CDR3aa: CASSQEVDPGIAEKLFF
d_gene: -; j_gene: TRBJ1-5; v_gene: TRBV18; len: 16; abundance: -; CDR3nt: TGTGCCAGCTCACGGGGAGAAGGGATGGGGAATCAGCCCCAGCATTTT; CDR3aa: CASSRGEGMGNQPQHF
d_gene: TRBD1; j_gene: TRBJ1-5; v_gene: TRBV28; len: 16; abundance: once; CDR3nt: TGTGCCAGCAGCCCTCTTTTAGACAGGGGGAATCAGCCCCAGCATTTT; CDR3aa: CASSPLLDRGNQPQHF
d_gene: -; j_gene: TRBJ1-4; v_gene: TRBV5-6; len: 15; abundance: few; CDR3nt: TGTGCCAGCAGCTCCCCAGGGGCGGGAGACGAAAAACTGTTTTTT; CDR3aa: CASSSPGAGDEKLFF
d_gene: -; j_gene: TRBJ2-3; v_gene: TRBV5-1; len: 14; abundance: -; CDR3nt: TGCGCCAGCAAAGGGGCAGGGAGGACAGATACGCAGTATTTT; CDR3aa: CASKGAGRTDTQYF
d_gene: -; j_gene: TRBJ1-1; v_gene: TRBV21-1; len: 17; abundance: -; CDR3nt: TGTGCCAGCAGCAAAGCGGAGGGGCATCCACCATACACTGAAGCTTTCTTT; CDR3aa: CASSKAEGHPPYTEAFF
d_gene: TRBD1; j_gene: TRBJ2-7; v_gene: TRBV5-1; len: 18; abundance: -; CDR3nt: TGCGCCAGCAGCTTGCCCGAGACAGGGGGCGCGGGGGCAGGCGAGCAGTACTTC; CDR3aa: CASSLPETGGAGAGEQYF
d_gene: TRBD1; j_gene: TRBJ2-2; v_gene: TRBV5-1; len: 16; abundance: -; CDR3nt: TGCGCCAGCAGTTGGGACAGGCCCCCGAACACCGGGGAGCTGTTTTTT; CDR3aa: CASSWDRPPNTGELFF
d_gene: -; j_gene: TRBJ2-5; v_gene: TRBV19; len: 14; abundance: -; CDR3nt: TGTGCCAGTAGTATAGCGGGGGTGAAAGAGACCCAGTACTTC; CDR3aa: CASSIAGVKETQYF
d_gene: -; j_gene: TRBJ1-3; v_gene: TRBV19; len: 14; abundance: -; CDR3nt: TGTGCCAGTAGTGACAGAGCCTCTGGAAACACCATATATTTT; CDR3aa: CASSDRASGNTIYF
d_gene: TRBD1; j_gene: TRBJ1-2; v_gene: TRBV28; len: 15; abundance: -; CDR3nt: TGTGCCAGCAGTTTACCAGGGGGGCTGGGCTATGGCTACACCTTC; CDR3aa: CASSLPGGLGYGYTF
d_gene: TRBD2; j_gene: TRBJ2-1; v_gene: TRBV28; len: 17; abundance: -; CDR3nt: TGTGCCAGCAGTCCAGGGGGGGGGCTAGCGGGAGTAAATGAGCAGTTCTTC; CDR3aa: CASSPGGGLAGVNEQFF
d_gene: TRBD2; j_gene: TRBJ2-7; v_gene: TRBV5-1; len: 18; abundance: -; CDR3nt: TGCGCCAGCAGCTTGGTACGACTAGCGGGAGATCACTCCTACGAGCAGTACTTC; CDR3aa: CASSLVRLAGDHSYEQYF
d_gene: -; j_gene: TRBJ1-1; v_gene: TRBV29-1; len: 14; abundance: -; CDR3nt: TGCAGCGTTGAAGTTCGGGATATGAACACTGAAGCTTTCTTT; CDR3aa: CSVEVRDMNTEAFF
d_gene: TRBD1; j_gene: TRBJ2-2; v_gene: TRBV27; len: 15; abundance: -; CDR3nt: TGTGCCAGCAACCGACAGGGGGGTTACACCGGGGAGCTGTTTTTT; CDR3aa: CASNRQGGYTGELFF
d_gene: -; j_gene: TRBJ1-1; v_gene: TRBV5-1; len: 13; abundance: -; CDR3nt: TGCGCCAGCAGCTTGGCAGGGAACACTGAAGCTTTCTTT; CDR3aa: CASSLAGNTEAFF
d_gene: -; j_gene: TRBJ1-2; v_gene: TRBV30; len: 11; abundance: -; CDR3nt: TGTGCCTGTCACCACAGGGATGGCTACACCTTC; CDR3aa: CACHHRDGYTF
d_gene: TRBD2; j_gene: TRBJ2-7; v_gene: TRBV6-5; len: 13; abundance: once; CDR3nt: TGTGCCAGCGGGAGGGAGAGCTCCTACGAGCAGTACTTC; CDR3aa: CASGRESSYEQYF
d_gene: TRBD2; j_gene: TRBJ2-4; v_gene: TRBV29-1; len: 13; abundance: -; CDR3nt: TGCAGCGTGATGGGACTATCCAAAAACATTCAGTACTTC; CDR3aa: CSVMGLSKNIQYF
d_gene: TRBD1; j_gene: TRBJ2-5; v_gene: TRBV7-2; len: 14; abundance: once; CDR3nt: TGTGCCAGCAGCTTAGAGACAGGGGAAGAGACCCAGTACTTC; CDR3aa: CASSLETGEETQYF
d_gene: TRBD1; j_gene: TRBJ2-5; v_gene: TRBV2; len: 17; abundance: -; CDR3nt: TGTGCCAGCAGGGACCCTAAGCCCTTGACAGGGGCCGAGACCCAGTACTTC; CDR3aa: CASRDPKPLTGAETQYF
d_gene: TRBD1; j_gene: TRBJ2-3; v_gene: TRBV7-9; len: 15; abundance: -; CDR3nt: TGTGCCAGCAGCCGACAGGGGAGGAGCACAGATACGCAGTATTTT; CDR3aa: CASSRQGRSTDTQYF
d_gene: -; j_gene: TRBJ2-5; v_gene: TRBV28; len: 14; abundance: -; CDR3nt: TGTGCCAGCAGTCTGGGGGGGCCCGTGGAGACCCAGTACTTC; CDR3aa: CASSLGGPVETQYF
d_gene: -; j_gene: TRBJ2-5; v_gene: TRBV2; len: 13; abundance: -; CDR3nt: TGTGCCAGCAGTCCCTTACTCCAAGAGACCCAGTACTTC; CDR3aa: CASSPLLQETQYF
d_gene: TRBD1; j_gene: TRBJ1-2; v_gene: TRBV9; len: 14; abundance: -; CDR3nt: TGTGCCAGCAGCCCAGACAGGGCCATCTATGGCTACACCTTC; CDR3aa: CASSPDRAIYGYTF
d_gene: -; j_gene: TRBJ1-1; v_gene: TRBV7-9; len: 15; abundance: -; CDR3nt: TGTGCCAGCAGCTTAGTGGGGAGAAAGAACACTGAAGCTTTCTTT; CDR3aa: CASSLVGRKNTEAFF
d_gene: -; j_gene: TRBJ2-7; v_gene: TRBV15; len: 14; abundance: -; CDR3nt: TGTGCCACCAAAGGACAGCGCCAGGACTACGAGCAGTACTTC; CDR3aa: CATKGQRQDYEQYF
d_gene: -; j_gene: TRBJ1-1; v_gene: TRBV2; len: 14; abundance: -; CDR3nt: TGTGCCAGCAGGCAGGGGTCTACTGGTACTGAAGCTTTCTTT; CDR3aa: CASRQGSTGTEAFF
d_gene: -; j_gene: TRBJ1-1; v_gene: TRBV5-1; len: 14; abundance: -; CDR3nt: TGCGCCAGCAGCAAAAGGGAGGGGAACACTGAAGCTTTCTTT; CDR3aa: CASSKREGNTEAFF
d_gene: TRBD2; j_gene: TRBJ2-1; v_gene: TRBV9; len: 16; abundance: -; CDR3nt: TGTGCCAGCAGCGTAGGAAGCGGGGCGCCGCCTACGGAGCAGTTCTTC; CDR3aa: CASSVGSGAPPTEQFF
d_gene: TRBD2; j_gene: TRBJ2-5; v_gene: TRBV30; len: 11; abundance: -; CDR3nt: TGTGCCTGGAGCGGGGGGGAGACCCAGTACTTC; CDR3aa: CAWSGGETQYF
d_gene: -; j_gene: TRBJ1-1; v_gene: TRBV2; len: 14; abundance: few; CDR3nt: TGTGCCAGCAGTGCAGAGTCGGGTACCACTGAAGCTTTCTTT; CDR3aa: CASSAESGTTEAFF
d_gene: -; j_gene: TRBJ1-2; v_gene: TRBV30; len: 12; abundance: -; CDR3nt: TGTGCCTGGAGTGTAACCAGTTATGGCTACACCTTC; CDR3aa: CAWSVTSYGYTF
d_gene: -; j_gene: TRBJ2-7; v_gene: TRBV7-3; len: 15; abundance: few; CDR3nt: TGTGCCAGCAGCTTAATGGGGGGACGTCTCGAGGAGCAGTACTTC; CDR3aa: CASSLMGGRLEEQYF
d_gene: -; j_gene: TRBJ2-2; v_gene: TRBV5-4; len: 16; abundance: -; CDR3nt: TGTGCCAGCAGCTTGAAGGGCGGGGGCTGGGGCGGGGAGCTGTTTTTT; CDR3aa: CASSLKGGGWGGELFF
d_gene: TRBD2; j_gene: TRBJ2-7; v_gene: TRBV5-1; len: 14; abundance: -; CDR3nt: TGCGCCAGCAGCTTAGCTAGCGGGAGTTACGAGCAGTACTTC; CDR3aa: CASSLASGSYEQYF
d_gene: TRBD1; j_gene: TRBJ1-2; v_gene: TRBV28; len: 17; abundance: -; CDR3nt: TGTGCCAGCAGTTTCCGACAGGGGGCAGGGGCTAACTATGGCTACACCTTC; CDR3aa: CASSFRQGAGANYGYTF
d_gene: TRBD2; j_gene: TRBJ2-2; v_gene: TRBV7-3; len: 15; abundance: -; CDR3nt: TGTGCCAGCAGCCCTCAAGCGGGGAGGGGCGGGGAGCTGTTTTTT; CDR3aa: CASSPQAGRGGELFF
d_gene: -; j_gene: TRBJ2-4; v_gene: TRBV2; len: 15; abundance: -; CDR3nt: TGTGCCAGCAGTGAAGTACCGGGACACGGCAACATTCAGTACTTC; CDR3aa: CASSEVPGHGNIQYF
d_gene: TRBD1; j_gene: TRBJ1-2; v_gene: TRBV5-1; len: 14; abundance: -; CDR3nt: TGCGCCAGCAGCTCGACAGGGGGCGACTATGGCTACACCTTC; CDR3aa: CASSSTGGDYGYTF
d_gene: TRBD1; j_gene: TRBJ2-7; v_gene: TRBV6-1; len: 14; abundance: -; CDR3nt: TGTGCCAGCAGTCCGACAGGGGTGATCTACGAGCAGTACTTC; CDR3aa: CASSPTGVIYEQYF
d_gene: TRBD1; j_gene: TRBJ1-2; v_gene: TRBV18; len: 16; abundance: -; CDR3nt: TGTGCCAGCTCACCTACATCCCGGGACAGGGGCGGTGGCTACACCTTC; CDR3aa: CASSPTSRDRGGGYTF
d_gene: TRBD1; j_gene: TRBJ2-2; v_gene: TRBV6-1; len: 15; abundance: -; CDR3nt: TGTGCCAGCAGCGGGACAGCTAATTGGGCCGGGGAGCTGTTTTTT; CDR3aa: CASSGTANWAGELFF
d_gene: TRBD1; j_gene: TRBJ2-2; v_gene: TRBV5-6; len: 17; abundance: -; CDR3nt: TGTGCCAGCAGCCTTACCACAGGGGGCTGGGACACCGGGGAGCTGTTTTTT; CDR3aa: CASSLTTGGWDTGELFF
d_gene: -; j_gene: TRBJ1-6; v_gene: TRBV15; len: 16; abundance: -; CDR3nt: TGTGCCACCAGCAGAGGGGGAGGGGTAAAGAATTCACCCCTCCACTTT; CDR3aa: CATSRGGGVKNSPLHF